The sequence of this TCR beta chain was determined in a study of early T cells in non-severe SARS-CoV-2 infection. As for the study in general: Sequencing was performed on bulk RNA from unsorted whole blood, leaving chains unpaired. Points from the study as a whole: VDJdb matching skewed toward anti-spike CD8 responses, missing private and CD4 specificities.

The TCR library protocol was used to attach unique molecular identifiers. These identifiers were attached to individual cDNA molecules. TCRdb passed the 5' RACE reads through MiXCR, listing each CDR3 protein once. The sample shows 22,000 or so distinct CDR3 sequences, around 4% of them seen only once. This clonotype occurred a few times. Its matching antigen is unknown. The V and J ends lost 5 bases and 3 bases respectively, with 11 bases between them. The CDR3 consists of 15 residues. The chain carries TRBV12-3 or TRBV12-4 and TRBJ1-6, with no clear D. The receptor was derived from an adult who was a healthcare worker with PCR-confirmed SARS-CoV-2 infection or an uninfected control (not recorded which). Sequenced sample: whole blood. The CDR3 here is CASSREGFYNSPLHF. CDR3 sequence (DNA): TGTGCCAGCAGTCGAGAAGGTTTCTATAATTCACCCCTCCACTTT.